What follows is one TCR beta chain and its context. This sample is part of a study of blood T cell repertoires in COVID-19. Whole-study context: PBMCs, B-cell-depleted T cells, or T cells provided the cDNA or gDNA that made up the material.

Clones were sequenced by immunoSEQ multiplex PCR, and TCRdb holds only the in-frame ones, with some missing. Of 87,000 or so clones listed, around 85% were seen once; the top ten hold approximately 3%. The germline gives CDR1 KGHSH, CDR2 LQKENI. The CDR3 has 15 amino acids. V dropped 4 bases and J dropped 5; count of bases not matched to a gene: 8. The sequencing input was peripheral blood. The chain is built from TRBV18 and TRBJ2-3, with 8 bases lining up with TRBD1. The source is a woman older than 75 with COVID-19, enrolled during active disease. The CDR3 reads CASSLRTGWIDTQYF. CDR3 DNA sequence: TGTGCCAGCTCACTAAGGACAGGGTGGATAGATACGCAGTATTTT.